Shown below are 30 T cell receptor beta chains from a single sample sequenced in a study of T-cell memory formation after mild COVID-19. One entry per CDR3 protein results from TCRdb running MiXCR on the 5' RACE reads. There are approximately 260,000 distinct CDR3 sequences in the sample; around 17% occur only once, and roughly 24% lies in the top ten. Sequenced input: PBMCs or a T cell subset sorted from them (not recorded which). The origin of the receptors is a man younger than 35 who had mild COVID-19 (a few samples of this study predate the infection). Cell type and time point are not known.

The V gene is TRBV4-1, the J gene TRBJ2-5, with D perhaps TRBD1 (5 bases). The length of the CDR3 is 14 residues. The ends were cut back, 6 bases at V and 5 bases at J, with 16 bases in the middle. Germline lookup yields CDR1 MGHRA and CDR2 YSYEKL. CDR3 region: CASSPQGFGETQYF. The CDR3 coding sequence is TGCGCCAGCAGTCCGCAGGGATTCGGGGAGACCCAGTACTTC.

In this sample, this clonotype turned up a few times. The rearrangement joins TRBV11-2 to TRBJ2-7, with TRBD2 matching over 8 bases. The CDR3 is 14 amino acids. V shed 3 bases and J 2 bases; nucleotides not matched to a gene: 3. Germline V gene sequence: CDR1 SGHAT, CDR2 FQNNGV. In DNA, the CDR3 is TGTGCCAGCAGCTTCACGGGGGGGACCTACGAGCAGTACTTC. It yields the protein CASSFTGGTYEQYF.

The rearrangement uses TRBV28 and TRBJ1-1; 7 bases are shared with TRBD1. CDR3 length: 14 amino acids. Germline CDR1 and CDR2: MDHEN and SYDVKM. V was pared by 7 bases and J by 2 bases, with 7 bases of the junction left unmatched. The CDR3 is CASILGTDNTEAFF. In DNA form, the CDR3 reads TGTGCCAGCATTCTTGGGACAGACAACACTGAAGCTTTCTTT.

The genes are TRBV7-2 and TRBJ2-7; TRBD2 is a possible D gene (6 bases). Germline CDR1 and CDR2: SGHTA and FQGNSA. Trimming took 4 bases from V and 4 from J, leaving 14 bases between them. The length of the CDR3 is 14 residues. The CDR3 protein is CASSSQPGVYEQYV. CDR3 nucleotide sequence: TGTGCCAGCAGCTCTCAACCGGGGGTGTACGAGCAGTACGTC.

This clonotype has a handful of counts. This chain joins TRBV7-6 and TRBJ1-1; 7 nucleotides match TRBD1. This CDR3 is built from 16 residues. Germline V gene data show CDR1 as SGHVS and CDR2 as FNYEAQ. The V and J ends lost 5 bases and 0 bases, in that order; junction bases with no gene match: 9. CDR3 DNA: TGTGCCAGCAGCATCCGGGACAGACTAATGAACACTGAAGCTTTCTTT. Its translation is CASSIRDRLMNTEAFF.

V and J are TRBV9 and TRBJ1-1; the match to TRBD1 covers 8 bases. Losses at the gene ends were 3 bases for V and 5 bases for J; bases not matched to a gene: 9. The CDR3 length is 15 residues. Looked up from germline, CDR1 is SGDLS and CDR2 is YYNGEE. The CDR3 spells CASSAPDRGKTEAFF. The DNA for the CDR3 is TGTGCCAGCAGCGCACCAGACAGGGGAAAGACTGAAGCTTTCTTT.

This clonotype was counted once. This chain links TRBV5-1 with TRBJ1-1, with TRBD1 matching over 7 bases. V was pared by 4 bases and J by 2 bases, with 8 bases of the junction left unmatched. Germline assignment: CDR1 SGHRS and CDR2 YFSETQ. CDR3 length: 15 amino acids. In nucleotides, the CDR3 is TGCGCCAGCAGCCCCGACAGGGAAGCCAACACTGAAGCTTTCTTT. It encodes CASSPDREANTEAFF.

This clonotype was picked up a small number of times. The chain carries TRBV4-1 and TRBJ2-7; D is uncertain. Trimming removed 5 bases from V and 3 bases from J, with 11 bases in between. Germline values: CDR1 MGHRA, CDR2 YSYEKL. The CDR3 runs to 13 residues. CDR3 sequence reads: CASSVAWGYEQYV. The CDR3 DNA reads as TGCGCCAGCAGCGTGGCGTGGGGCTACGAGCAGTACGTC.

This clonotype turned up a few times. This chain connects TRBV7-3 to TRBJ2-3; 12 bases agree with TRBD2. The CDR3 totals 17 residues. Germline CDR1 SGHTA, CDR2 FQGTGA. J was trimmed by 0 bases and V by 5 bases; bases with no gene match: 6. The CDR3 sequence is CASSGITSGGSTDTQYF. CDR3 nucleotide sequence: TGTGCCAGCAGCGGTATAACTAGCGGGGGGAGCACAGATACGCAGTATTTT. The full variable domain, its missing parts supplied by reference TRBV7-3 and TRBJ2-3, is GAGVSQTPSNKVTEKGKYVELRCDPISGHTALYWYRQSLGQGPEFLIYFQGTGAADDSGLPNDRFFAVRPEGSVSTLKIQRTERGDSAVYLCASSGITSGGSTDTQYFGPGTRLTVL.

The V and J genes are TRBV9 and TRBJ2-3; no reliable D call. This CDR3 contains 14 residues. V lost 0 bases to trimming and J lost 2 bases, with 7 bases between them. Germline lookup yields CDR1 SGDLS and CDR2 YYNGEE. Here the CDR3 reads CASSVGVVTDTQYF. In DNA form, the CDR3 reads TGTGCCAGCAGCGTAGGGGTGGTCACAGATACGCAGTATTTT. Together with reference TRBV9 and TRBJ2-3, the CDR3 gives the full variable domain: DSGVTQTPKHLITATGQRVTLRCSPRSGDLSVYWYQQSLDQGLQFLIQYYNGEERAKGNILERFSAQQFPDLHSELNLSSLELGDSALYFCASSVGVVTDTQYFGPGTRLTVL.

This clonotype showed up just a few times. This chain links TRBV5-6 with TRBJ2-7; 8 bases line up with TRBD1. After removal of 4 bases from V and 2 bases from J, the junction contained 8 bases not matched to a gene. The length of the CDR3 is 15 residues. CDR1 is SGHDT and CDR2 is YYEEEE in the germline V gene. CDR3 DNA: TGTGCCAGCAGCCCCCCGAGGACAGGGACCTACGAGCAGTACTTC. Translated, it gives CASSPPRTGTYEQYF.

The chain has TRBV5-1 and TRBJ2-5; D unresolved. This CDR3 region has 14 residues. V was trimmed by 7 bases and J by 5 bases, leaving 18 bases between them. Germline-derived CDR1 and CDR2 are SGHRS and YFSETQ. The CDR3 spells CASHEVGPGETQYF. The CDR3 DNA is TGCGCCAGCCACGAGGTGGGCCCGGGTGAGACCCAGTACTTC.

This clonotype was seen a few times. The gene calls are TRBV7-9 and TRBJ2-7; D may match TRBD1 or TRBD2 (5 bases each). Per the germline V gene, CDR1 is SEHNR and CDR2 is FQNEAQ (reference sequence). This CDR3 spans 14 amino acids. Trimming took off 5 bases at V and 2 bases at J, with 13 bases between the two ends. The CDR3 sequence is CASSVPGRPYEQYF. The CDR3 bases are TGTGCCAGCAGCGTACCGGGACGGCCCTACGAGCAGTACTTC.

The gene calls are TRBV5-1 and TRBJ1-6, with no clear D. The CDR3 is made up of 15 amino acids. Germline assignment: CDR1 SGHRS and CDR2 YFSETQ. The germline V and J ends were trimmed by 3 bases and 9 bases, with 16 bases remaining between them. CDR3 residues: CASSSWPSGSSPLHF. The DNA of the CDR3 is TGCGCCAGCAGCTCATGGCCCTCGGGGAGTTCACCCCTCCACTTT. Looking up the rest from reference TRBV5-1 and TRBJ1-6 gives the full variable domain: KAGVTQTPRYLIKTRGQQVTLSCSPISGHRSVSWYQQTPGQGLQFLFEYFSETQRNKGNFPGRFSGRQFSNSRSEMNVSTLELGDSALYLCASSSWPSGSSPLHFGNGTRLTVT.

There are a few counts of this clonotype. The genes are TRBV12-3 or TRBV12-4 and TRBJ2-6; D unclear. The CDR3 consists of 14 residues. Trimming removed 9 bases at V and 0 bases at J, with 9 bases between. The chain's CDR3 is CASRRDSGANVLTF. The DNA for the CDR3 is TGTGCCAGTCGTAGAGACTCTGGGGCCAACGTCCTGACTTTC.

V usage is TRBV28 and J usage is TRBJ2-7; D is unresolved. V gave up 4 bases and J gave up 3 bases, with 13 bases separating them. Germline V gives CDR1 MDHEN, CDR2 SYDVKM. The CDR3 length is 14 residues. In nucleotides, the CDR3 is TGTGCCAGCAGTTCCATAGGGCGTAACTACGAGCAGTACGTC. Protein sequence: CASSSIGRNYEQYV.

The chain has TRBV7-9 and TRBJ2-4, with D perhaps given as TRBD1 or TRBD2 (5 bases each). The germline V gene has CDR1 SEHNR and CDR2 FQNEAQ (reference sequence). V lost 1 base, J lost 7 bases, and 23 bases lay in between. CDR3 size: 18 residues. The CDR3 protein is CASSLDIYRDPGTNIQYF. CDR3 nucleotide sequence: TGTGCCAGCAGCTTAGACATTTATCGGGACCCGGGAACGAACATTCAGTACTTC. Using reference TRBV7-9 and TRBJ2-4 for the parts outside the CDR3, the full variable domain is DTGVSQNPRHKITKRGQNVTFRCDPISEHNRLYWYRQTLGQGPEFLTYFQNEAQLEKSRLLSDRFSAERPKGSFSTLEIQRTEQGDSAMYLCASSLDIYRDPGTNIQYFGAGTRLSVL.

The chain links TRBV6-2 or TRBV6-3 to TRBJ1-5; D is unresolved. The germline V gene has CDR1 MNHEY and CDR2 SVGEGT. V was clipped by 4 bases and J by 4 bases, with 14 bases between them. CDR3 size: 15 residues. CDR3 sequence (DNA): TGTGCCAGCAGTTCACGGCTGGGCGTTAATCAGCCCCAGCATTTT. Its protein product is CASSSRLGVNQPQHF.

The V gene is TRBV7-2, the J gene TRBJ2-5; 12 bases align to TRBD2. With V trimmed by 0 bases and J by 5 bases, 1 base remained unmatched. CDR3 length equals 15 residues. From germline, CDR1 is SGHTA and CDR2 FQGNSA. The CDR3 loop is CASSLALAGGETQYF. CDR3 sequence (DNA): TGTGCCAGCAGCTTAGCGCTAGCGGGGGGGGAGACCCAGTACTTC. Variable domain in full (rest from reference TRBV7-2 and TRBJ2-5): GAGVSQSPSNKVTEKGKDVELRCDPISGHTALYWYRQSLGQGLEFLIYFQGNSAPDKSGLPSDRFSAERTGGSVSTLTIQRTQQEDSAVYLCASSLALAGGETQYFGPGTRLLVL.

V usage is TRBV10-3 and J usage is TRBJ2-7; 7 bases match TRBD1. Trimming at V came to 3 bases and at J to 3 bases, leaving 2 bases not matched to a gene. The CDR3 is made up of 13 amino acids. The germline V gene has CDR1 ENHRY and CDR2 SYGVKD. CDR3 region: CAISDGDSYEQYV. As DNA, the CDR3 is TGTGCCATCAGTGACGGGGACAGCTACGAGCAGTACGTC.

This clonotype was observed a few times. The chain couples TRBV5-4 to TRBJ1-3; 10 bases align to TRBD1. The J segment lost 2 bases and the V segment lost 4 bases, leaving 6 bases of the junction unmatched. The CDR3 is 16 amino acids. Germline V gene sequence: CDR1 SGHNT, CDR2 YYREEE (reference sequence). The CDR3 nucleotides read TGTGCCAGCAGCCCATTCGACAGGGGGCCTGGAAACACCATATATTTT. It translates to CASSPFDRGPGNTIYF.

This clonotype came up a few times. V and J are TRBV21-1 and TRBJ2-1. TRBV21-1 is classified as a pseudogene. The CDR3 sequence is 16 residues long. The CDR3 DNA reads as TGTGCCAGCAGCAAAGGAACCAGCAGCTCCTACAATGAGCAGTTCTTC. Its protein product is CASSKGTSSSYNEQFF.

The rearrangement joins TRBV12-3 or TRBV12-4 to TRBJ2-7, with D perhaps TRBD2 (5 bases). V was cut by 5 bases and J by 4 bases, with 12 bases left in between. The CDR3 runs 13 residues. The CDR3 DNA reads as TGTGCCAGCAGTCCCCCTCCGGGATACGAGCAGTACTTC. It yields the protein CASSPPPGYEQYF.

Only a few counts were recorded for this clonotype. This chain uses TRBV3-1 with TRBJ1-5, with D uncertain. Germline V gene data show CDR1 as LGHDT and CDR2 as YNNKEL (reference sequence). V was pared by 0 bases and J by 0 bases, with 9 bases between. The CDR3 runs 16 residues. CDR3 in amino acids: CASSQDLGYSNQPQHF. Written as DNA, the CDR3 is TGTGCCAGCAGCCAAGATTTAGGTTATAGCAATCAGCCCCAGCATTTT.

The rearrangement joins TRBV12-3 or TRBV12-4 to TRBJ2-1; 8 bases align to TRBD2. The V and J ends lost 3 bases and 7 bases, in that order; junction bases with no gene match: 17. The CDR3 covers 18 residues. CDR3 amino acids: CASSLGIGGGPRWNEQFF. CDR3 DNA sequence: TGTGCCAGCAGTTTGGGGATAGGCGGGGGGCCACGATGGAATGAGCAGTTCTTC.

The CDR3 loop reads CASRDRDRGYNEQFF. CDR3 in DNA: TGTGCCAGCAGGGACCGGGACAGGGGGTACAATGAGCAGTTCTTC. This chain joins TRBV12-3 or TRBV12-4 and TRBJ2-1, with 11 nucleotides matching TRBD1. Losses at the gene ends were 6 bases for V and 4 bases for J; bases not matched to a gene: 5. This CDR3 contains 15 residues.

Only a few counts were recorded for this clonotype. CDR3 in amino acids: CASSLMRDRGETQYF. CDR3 DNA: TGTGCCAGCAGCTTAATGCGGGACAGGGGGGAGACCCAGTACTTC. The V gene is TRBV7-2, the J gene TRBJ2-5, with 11 nucleotides matching TRBD1. Germline trimming cut 2 bases from V and 5 bases from J; bases unmatched to any gene: 4. The V gene's germline CDR1 is SGHTA and CDR2 FQGNSA. The length of the CDR3 is 15 residues.

This clonotype occurred a few times. This chain connects TRBV12-3 or TRBV12-4 to TRBJ2-1; D could derive from TRBD1 or TRBD2 (6 bases each). There are 14 residues in the CDR3. V dropped 11 bases and J dropped 6 bases, with 20 bases sitting between them. The CDR3 DNA is TGTGCCTCAAGTTCGGGGGCGATGGGCAATGAGCAGTTCTTC. Translating it yields CASSSGAMGNEQFF.

This clonotype was seen a handful of times. J is TRBJ1-4 and V is TRBV7-6; no clear D. The CDR3 covers 14 residues. Germline CDR1 reads SGHVS; CDR2 reads FNYEAQ. Deletions cut 3 bases from V and 8 bases from J, with 13 bases between. The CDR3 DNA sequence: TGTGCCAGCAGCTTTTCGCAGATAGGGGAAAAACTGTTTTTT. Translating gives CASSFSQIGEKLFF. Full variable domain (outside the CDR3, taken from reference TRBV7-6 and TRBJ1-4): GAGVSQSPRYKVTKRGQDVALRCDPISGHVSLYWYRQALGQGPEFLTYFNYEAQQDKSGLPNDRFSAERPEGSISTLTIQRTEQRDSAMYRCASSFSQIGEKLFFGSGTQLSVL.

This clonotype was counted only a few times. V gene TRBV6-2 or TRBV6-3 combines with J gene TRBJ2-1; TRBD2 is a possible D gene (6 bases). Trimming took off 6 bases at V and 12 bases at J, with 18 bases between the two ends. The germline gives CDR1 MNHEY, CDR2 SVGEGT. The CDR3 consists of 13 residues. The CDR3 sequence: CASSYGGAATQFF. CDR3 coding DNA: TGTGCCAGCAGCTACGGGGGAGCCGCAACGCAGTTCTTC.